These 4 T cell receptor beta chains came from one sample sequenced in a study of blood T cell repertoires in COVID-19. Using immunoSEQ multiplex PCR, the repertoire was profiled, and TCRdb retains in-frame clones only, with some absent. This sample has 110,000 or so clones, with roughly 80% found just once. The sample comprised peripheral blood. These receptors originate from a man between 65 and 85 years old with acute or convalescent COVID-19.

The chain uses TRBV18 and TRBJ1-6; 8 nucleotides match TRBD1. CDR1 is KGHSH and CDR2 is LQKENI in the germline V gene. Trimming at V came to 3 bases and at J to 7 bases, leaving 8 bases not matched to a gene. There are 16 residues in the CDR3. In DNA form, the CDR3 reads TGTGCCAGCTCACCGAGGGACAGGACAGGGAATTCACCCCTCCACTTT. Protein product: CASSPRDRTGNSPLHF. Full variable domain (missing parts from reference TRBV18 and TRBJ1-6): NAGVMQNPRHLVRRRGQEARLRCSPMKGHSHVYWYRQLPEEGLKFMVYLQKENIIDESGMPKERFSAEFPKEGPSILRIQQVVRGDSAAYFCASSPRDRTGNSPLHFGNGTRLTVT.

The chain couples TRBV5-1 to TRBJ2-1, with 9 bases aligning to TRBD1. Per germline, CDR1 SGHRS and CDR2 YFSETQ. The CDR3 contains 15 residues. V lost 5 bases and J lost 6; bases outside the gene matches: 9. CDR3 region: CASSSGTGSFNEQFF. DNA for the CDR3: TGCGCCAGCAGTTCCGGGACAGGGTCTTTCAATGAGCAGTTCTTC.

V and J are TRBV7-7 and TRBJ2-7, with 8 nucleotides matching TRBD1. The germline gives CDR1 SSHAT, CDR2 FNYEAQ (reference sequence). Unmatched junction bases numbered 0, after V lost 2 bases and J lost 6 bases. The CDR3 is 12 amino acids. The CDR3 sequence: CASSLTGGEQYF. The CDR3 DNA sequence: TGTGCCAGCAGCTTAACAGGGGGCGAGCAGTACTTC.

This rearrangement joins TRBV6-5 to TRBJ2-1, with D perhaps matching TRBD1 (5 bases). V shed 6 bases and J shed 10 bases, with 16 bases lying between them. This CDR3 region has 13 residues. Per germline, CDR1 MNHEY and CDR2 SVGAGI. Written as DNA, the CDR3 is TGTGCCAGCAGCAATGACCAGGGATTCGAGCAGTTCTTC. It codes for CASSNDQGFEQFF.